This T cell receptor beta chain was retrieved from a study of blood T cell repertoires in COVID-19. Turning to the study itself: Samples of COVID-19 (acute and convalescent) were obtained from the United States, Italy and Spain. T cells, B-cell-depleted T cells, or PBMCs supplied cDNA or gDNA.

In the authors' workflow: Amplification of reference gene primers provided the estimated nucleated cell counts. The repertoire was sequenced with immunoSEQ multiplex PCR; TCRdb's copy has only in-frame clones and lacks some. The D gene and trimming were derived from the DNA, and the V and J assignments and clone size from that table. This sample yields about 130,000 clones, of which over 75% are seen a single time; around a tenth belongs to the top ten. Trimming took 1 base from V and 7 from J; bases not matched to a gene: 7. The CDR3 extends over 16 amino acids. Germline values: CDR1 KGHSH, CDR2 LQKENI.

The rearrangement joins TRBV18 to TRBJ2-6; 7 bases align to TRBD1. The TCR originated in a man aged 35 to 55 with active or convalescent COVID-19. The sample consisted of peripheral blood. The CDR3: CASSPRQGSIANVLTF. The CDR3 DNA reads TGTGCCAGCTCACCACGACAGGGTTCTATAGCCAACGTCCTGACTTTC.